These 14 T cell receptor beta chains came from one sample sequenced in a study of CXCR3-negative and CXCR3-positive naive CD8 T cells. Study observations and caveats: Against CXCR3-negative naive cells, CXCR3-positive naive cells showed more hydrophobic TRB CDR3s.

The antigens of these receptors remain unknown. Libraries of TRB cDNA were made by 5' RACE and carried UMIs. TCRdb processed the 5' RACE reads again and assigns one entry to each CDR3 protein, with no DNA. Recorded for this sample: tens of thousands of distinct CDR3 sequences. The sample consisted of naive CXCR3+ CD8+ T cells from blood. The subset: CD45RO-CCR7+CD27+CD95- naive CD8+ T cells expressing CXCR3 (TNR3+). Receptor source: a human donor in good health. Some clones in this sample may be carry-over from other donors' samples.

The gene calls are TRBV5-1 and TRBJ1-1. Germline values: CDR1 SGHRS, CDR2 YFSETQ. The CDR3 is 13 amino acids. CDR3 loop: CASSLAYTTEAFF.

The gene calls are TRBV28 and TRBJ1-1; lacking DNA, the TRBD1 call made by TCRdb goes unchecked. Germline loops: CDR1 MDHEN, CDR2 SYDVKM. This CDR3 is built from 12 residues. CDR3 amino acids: CAIEMGGTEAFF.

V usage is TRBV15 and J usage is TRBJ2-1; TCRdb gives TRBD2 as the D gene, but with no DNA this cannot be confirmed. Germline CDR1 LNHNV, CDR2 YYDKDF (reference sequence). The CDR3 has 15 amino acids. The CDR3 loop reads CATSTQREGHNEQFF.

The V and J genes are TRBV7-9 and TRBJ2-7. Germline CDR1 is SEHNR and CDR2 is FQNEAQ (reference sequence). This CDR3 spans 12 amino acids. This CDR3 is CASSLVIYEQYF.

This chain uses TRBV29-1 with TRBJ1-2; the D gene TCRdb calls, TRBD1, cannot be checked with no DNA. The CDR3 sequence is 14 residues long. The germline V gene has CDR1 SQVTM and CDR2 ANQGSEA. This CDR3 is CSARGAGVNYGYTF.

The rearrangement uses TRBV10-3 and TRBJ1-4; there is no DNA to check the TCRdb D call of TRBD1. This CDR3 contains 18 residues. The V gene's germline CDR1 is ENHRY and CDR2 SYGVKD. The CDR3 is CAISPGQGQPSGNEKLFF.

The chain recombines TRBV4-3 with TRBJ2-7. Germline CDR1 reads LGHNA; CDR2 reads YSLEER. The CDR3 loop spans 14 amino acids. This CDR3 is CASSQVSLKGEQYF.

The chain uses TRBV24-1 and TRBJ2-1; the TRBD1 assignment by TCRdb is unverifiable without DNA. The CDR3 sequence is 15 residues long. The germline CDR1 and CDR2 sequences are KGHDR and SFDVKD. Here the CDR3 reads CATSDQGQAYNEQFF.

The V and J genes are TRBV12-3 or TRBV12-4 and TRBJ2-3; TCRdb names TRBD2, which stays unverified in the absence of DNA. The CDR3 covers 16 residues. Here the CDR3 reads CASSQWTSSPTDTQYF.

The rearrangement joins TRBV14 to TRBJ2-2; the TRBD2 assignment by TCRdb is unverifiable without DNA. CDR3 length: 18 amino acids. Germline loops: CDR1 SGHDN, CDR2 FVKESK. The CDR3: CASSQGLAGNWVTGELFF.

This CDR3 is CASSLESGSETDTQYF. The rearrangement uses TRBV11-2 and TRBJ2-3; TCRdb's D gene call, TRBD2, goes unchecked for lack of DNA. This CDR3 spans 16 amino acids. The germline V gene has CDR1 SGHAT and CDR2 FQNNGV.

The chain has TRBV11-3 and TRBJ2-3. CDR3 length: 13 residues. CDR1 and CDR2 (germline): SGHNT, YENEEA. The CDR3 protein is CASSLDNPDTQYF.

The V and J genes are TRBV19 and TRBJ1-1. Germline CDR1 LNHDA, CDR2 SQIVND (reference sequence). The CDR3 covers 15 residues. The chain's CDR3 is CATVSVRLLSTEAFF.

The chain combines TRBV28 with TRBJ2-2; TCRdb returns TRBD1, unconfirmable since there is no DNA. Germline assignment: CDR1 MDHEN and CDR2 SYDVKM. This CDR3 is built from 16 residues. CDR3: CASSSRDRDLTGELFF.